The 27 T cell receptor beta chains given below trace back to one sample, sequenced in a study of T-cell memory formation after mild COVID-19. TCRdb independently ran MiXCR on the 5' RACE reads; one entry per CDR3 protein. The top ten clones hold about a fifth of a sample with about 340,000 distinct CDR3 sequences, 15% to 20% of them seen once. Sample: PBMCs or a T cell subset sorted from them (not recorded which). All receptors come from a man aged 18 to 29 who had mild COVID-19 (a few samples of this study predate the infection). Cell type and time point are not known.

The table lists this clonotype with many counts. The chain employs TRBV6-6 and TRBJ1-5; D possibly corresponds to TRBD1 (5 bases). The V end was cut by 3 bases, the J end by 6 bases, with 9 bases between. This CDR3 is 13 amino acids long. From germline, CDR1 is MNHNY and CDR2 SVGAGI (reference sequence). Here the CDR3 reads CASSYQGTQPQHF. The CDR3 DNA follows: TGTGCCAGCAGTTATCAGGGAACTCAGCCCCAGCATTTT.

The CDR3 is CASSYLYEQFF. The CDR3 region has the DNA TGTGCCAGCAGTTACCTCTATGAGCAGTTCTTC. The chain joins TRBV6-2 or TRBV6-3 to TRBJ2-1; D gene uncertain. The length of the CDR3 is 11 residues. Deletions cut 2 bases from V and 8 bases from J, with 4 bases between. From germline, CDR1 is MNHEY and CDR2 SVGEGT.

This chain connects TRBV5-1 to TRBJ1-2; 7 nucleotides align to TRBD1. Per the germline V gene, CDR1 is SGHRS and CDR2 is YFSETQ. This CDR3 has 14 amino acids. V dropped 4 bases and J dropped 4; count of bases not matched to a gene: 7. In nucleotides, the CDR3 is TGCGCCAGCAGCGAAGAGAACAGGGGCTATGGCTACACCTTC. Translation gives CASSEENRGYGYTF.

In its sample, this clonotype was seen a few times. The rearrangement links TRBV7-9 to TRBJ2-1, with TRBD2 identical over 13 bases. This CDR3 comprises 17 residues. Germline values: CDR1 SEHNR, CDR2 FQNEAQ (reference sequence). The V gene end was trimmed by 6 bases and the J gene end by 0 bases; junction bases not matched to a gene: 5. CDR3 sequence reads: CASRSGLAGASYNEQFF. The CDR3 nucleotides read TGTGCCAGCAGATCCGGACTAGCGGGGGCCTCCTACAATGAGCAGTTCTTC. Full variable domain (rest looked up from reference TRBV7-9 and TRBJ2-1): DTGVSQNPRHKITKRGQNVTFRCDPISEHNRLYWYRQTLGQGPEFLTYFQNEAQLEKSRLLSDRFSAERPKGSFSTLEIQRTEQGDSAMYLCASRSGLAGASYNEQFFGPGTRLTVL.

The table lists this clonotype with a few counts. At one end, the junction sequence differs from germline, possibly due to a read error. This rearrangement joins TRBV7-7 to TRBJ2-1; 7 nucleotides line up with TRBD2. CDR1 and CDR2 from the germline V gene are SSHAT and FNYEAQ (reference sequence). The CDR3 is 16 amino acids. In nucleotides, the CDR3 is TGTGCTAGCAGCTTATTCGCAACGGGGGGACTCAATGAGCAGTTCTTC. Translating it yields CASSLFATGGLNEQFF.

In its sample, this clonotype was seen a few times. The rearrangement uses TRBV19 and TRBJ2-1; TRBD1 agrees at 8 bases. The CDR3 is 15 amino acids. Losses at the gene ends were 4 bases for V and 8 bases for J; bases not matched to a gene: 10. CDR1 and CDR2 from the germline V gene are LNHDA and SQIVND (reference sequence). CDR3 sequence: CASSTDRAGQDEQFF. CDR3 DNA sequence: TGTGCCAGTAGTACGGACAGGGCGGGTCAAGATGAGCAGTTCTTC.

This clonotype was counted ten times or more. This chain connects TRBV5-1 to TRBJ2-3, with TRBD1 matching 8 bases. This CDR3 is 16 amino acids long. The germline V gene encodes CDR1 SGHRS and CDR2 YFSETQ. The V and J ends lost 3 bases and 2 bases, in that order; junction bases with no gene match: 8. The CDR3 region is CASSSAGTGLTDTQYF. Written as DNA, the CDR3 is TGCGCCAGCAGCTCAGCCGGGACAGGCCTCACAGATACGCAGTATTTT.

This clonotype has just a few counts. The chain uses TRBV7-3 and TRBJ1-1; possible D gene TRBD1, 5 bases. Deletions cut 5 bases from V and 2 bases from J, with 12 bases between. CDR1 is SGHTA and CDR2 is FQGTGA in the germline V gene. CDR3 length: 14 amino acids. The CDR3 DNA sequence: TGTGCCAGCAGCATCTATGGGGGTAACACTGAAGCTTTCTTT. The encoded protein is CASSIYGGNTEAFF.

This clonotype has a handful of counts. V and J are TRBV3-1 and TRBJ2-1; D is perhaps TRBD2 (7 bases). The germline V gene has CDR1 LGHDT and CDR2 YNNKEL (reference sequence). This CDR3 is 15 amino acids long. The ends were cut back, 1 base at V and 9 bases at J, with 16 bases in the middle. This chain's CDR3 is CASSQGLGGGREQFF. For the CDR3, the DNA is TGTGCCAGCAGCCAAGGACTAGGGGGGGGCCGTGAGCAGTTCTTC.

The rearrangement uses TRBV2 and TRBJ2-1, with D possibly called TRBD1 or TRBD2 (6 bases each). The V end lost 11 bases, the J end lost 15 bases, and 17 bases lay between the germline ends. The CDR3 length is 10 residues. The germline gives CDR1 SNHLY, CDR2 FYNNEI. CDR3 loop: CACSGGQTFF. DNA of the CDR3: TGTGCCTGCTCCGGGGGACAAACGTTCTTC.

This clonotype was counted a few times. The rearrangement uses TRBV4-2 and TRBJ2-1; D might be TRBD1 (6 bases). The CDR3 covers 16 residues. Trimming cost V 0 bases and J 4 bases, with 13 bases left between them. Germline CDR1 reads LGHNA; CDR2 reads YNFKEQ. The chain's CDR3 is CASSQDRQGRYNEQFF. The CDR3 DNA is TGTGCCAGCAGCCAAGATCGGCAGGGGAGATACAATGAGCAGTTCTTC.

This clonotype was recorded many times. The V call is TRBV4-3, the J call TRBJ1-5; D gene uncertain. Per germline, CDR1 LGHNA and CDR2 YSLEER. V dropped 0 bases and J dropped 3 bases, with 6 bases sitting between them. This CDR3 spans 14 amino acids. The CDR3 DNA reads TGCGCCAGCAGCCAAGATAGTCTCAATCAGCCCCAGCATTTT. It codes for CASSQDSLNQPQHF.

The chain joins TRBV20-1 to TRBJ2-3; 8 bases map to TRBD2. The ends lost 1 base at V and 1 base at J; junction bases unmatched: 1. There are 14 residues in the CDR3. Per germline, CDR1 DFQATT and CDR2 SNEGSKA (reference sequence). The CDR3 region is CSARGSGGTDTQYF. The CDR3 DNA reads TGCAGTGCTAGAGGTAGCGGGGGCACAGATACGCAGTATTTT.

In its sample, this clonotype was seen many times. The chain carries TRBV6-2 or TRBV6-3 and TRBJ1-1; TRBD1 agrees at 7 bases. CDR3 length: 15 amino acids. Germline V gives CDR1 MNHEY, CDR2 SVGEGT. Germline trimming cut 6 bases from V and 0 bases from J; bases unmatched to any gene: 7. Written as DNA, the CDR3 is TGTGCCAGCAGGGGACAGACGTTTATGAACACTGAAGCTTTCTTT. Its protein product is CASRGQTFMNTEAFF.

The chain combines TRBV18 with TRBJ2-1, with 10 bases lining up with TRBD1. CDR3 length equals 17 residues. The J segment lost 9 bases and the V segment lost 0 bases, leaving 11 bases of the junction unmatched. The germline V gene has CDR1 KGHSH and CDR2 LQKENI. As DNA, the CDR3 is TGTGCCAGCTCACCACCTAACGACGTGACAGGGGGCAGTGAGCAGTTCTTC. Its protein product is CASSPPNDVTGGSEQFF.

The chain uses TRBV6-6 and TRBJ2-5, with D perhaps TRBD1 or TRBD2 (5 bases each). This CDR3 comprises 13 residues. V dropped 7 bases and J dropped 4 bases, with 13 bases sitting between them. Germline-derived CDR1 and CDR2 are MNHNY and SVGAGI (reference sequence). Written as DNA, the CDR3 is TGTGCCAGCACTAAGGGGAGAGGAGAGACCCAGTACTTC. Translating it yields CASTKGRGETQYF.

This chain connects TRBV7-9 to TRBJ1-3, with TRBD1 identical over 7 bases. The V segment lost 7 bases and the J segment 3 bases; nucleotides outside the gene matches: 18. Germline CDR1 is SEHNR and CDR2 is FQNEAQ (reference sequence). The length of the CDR3 is 18 residues. CDR3 protein: CASTNPRGGRGDGNTIYF. The CDR3 coding sequence is TGTGCCAGCACCAACCCCAGAGGGGGCAGGGGTGATGGAAACACCATATATTTT. The full variable domain, rest sourced from reference TRBV7-9 and TRBJ1-3, is DTGVSQNPRHKITKRGQNVTFRCDPISEHNRLYWYRQTLGQGPEFLTYFQNEAQLEKSRLLSDRFSAERPKGSFSTLEIQRTEQGDSAMYLCASTNPRGGRGDGNTIYFGEGSWLTVV.

This clonotype appeared a few times. This rearrangement joins TRBV6-5 to TRBJ2-3; no definite D call. CDR3 length: 13 residues. V lost 0 bases and J lost 4, with 5 bases in between. Germline CDR1 is MNHEY and CDR2 is SVGAGI. The DNA for the CDR3 is TGTGCCAGCAGTTACTCGATGGCAGATACGCAGTATTTT. This encodes CASSYSMADTQYF.

This clonotype appeared a few times. V is TRBV6-2 or TRBV6-3 and J is TRBJ1-1; 9 nucleotides match TRBD1. V shed 6 bases, J shed 4 bases, and the junction held 12 bases outside the gene matches. The germline gives CDR1 MNHEY, CDR2 SVGEGT. The CDR3 runs to 16 residues. CDR3 bases: TGTGCCAGCAGACAAAACAGGGGGCGCAGGGTCACTGAAGCTTTCTTT. Translation gives CASRQNRGRRVTEAFF.

This clonotype was counted between two and nine times. V gene TRBV7-3 combines with J gene TRBJ1-2, with D tentatively TRBD1 (6 bases). Deletions cut 4 bases from V and 6 bases from J, with 12 bases between. CDR1 and CDR2 from the germline V gene are SGHTA and FQGTGA. The CDR3 sequence is 13 residues long. The CDR3 is CASSSNGGHGYTF. Here the CDR3 DNA reads TGTGCCAGCAGCTCCAATGGGGGGCATGGCTACACCTTC. Supplemented by reference TRBV7-3 and TRBJ1-2, the full variable domain reads GAGVSQTPSNKVTEKGKYVELRCDPISGHTALYWYRQSLGQGPEFLIYFQGTGAADDSGLPNDRFFAVRPEGSVSTLKIQRTERGDSAVYLCASSSNGGHGYTFGSGTRLTVV.

The chain links TRBV7-9 to TRBJ1-2; D not resolved. V lost 3 bases, J lost 2 bases, and 7 bases lay in between. The CDR3 length is 13 residues. Germline assignment: CDR1 SEHNR and CDR2 FQNEAQ (reference sequence). The DNA of the CDR3 is TGTGCCAGCAGCTTGAGAGAAAACTATGGCTACACCTTC. Amino acid sequence: CASSLRENYGYTF.

The genes are TRBV29-1 and TRBJ2-1; TRBD1 agrees at 8 bases. After removal of 3 bases from V and 2 bases from J, the junction contained 6 bases not matched to a gene. CDR1 is SQVTM, CDR2 ANQGSEA, per germline. The CDR3 totals 15 residues. The CDR3 nucleotides read TGCAGCGTTGACCCCAGGACAGGGACCTACAATGAGCAGTTCTTC. It codes for CSVDPRTGTYNEQFF.

This clonotype turned up a few times. The DNA for the CDR3 is TGTGCCAGCAGCTTAGAACCAGGTCAAGAGACCCAGTACTTC. Its translation is CASSLEPGQETQYF. The rearrangement links TRBV7-2 to TRBJ2-5, with D uncertain. Trimming removed 1 base at V and 2 bases at J, with 8 bases between. This CDR3 has 14 residues. Germline V gene data show CDR1 as SGHTA and CDR2 as FQGNSA.

About this clonotype: One end of the junction is discordant with germline, which a read error may explain. V is TRBV27 and J is TRBJ2-2, with TRBD2 matching 10 bases. The CDR3 is made up of 17 amino acids. Germline CDR1 reads MNHEY; CDR2 reads SMNVEV (reference sequence). The CDR3 loop is CASSLSRLAGNTGELFF. CDR3 in DNA: TGTGCCAGCAGCTTATCACGACTAGCGGGGAACACCGGGGAGCTGTTTTTT.

Only a few counts were recorded for this clonotype. This rearrangement joins TRBV6-1 to TRBJ2-2; 8 bases are shared with TRBD1. The CDR3 has 13 amino acids. The V gene end was trimmed by 7 bases and the J gene end by 4 bases; junction bases not matched to a gene: 2. CDR1 MNHNS and CDR2 SASEGT come from the germline V gene. The CDR3 nucleotides are TGTGCCAGCATCCAGGGGGCCACCGGGGAGCTGTTTTTT. It codes for CASIQGATGELFF.

A few counts support this clonotype. V and J are TRBV4-3 and TRBJ1-5; D is unresolved. V dropped 0 bases and J dropped 7 bases, with 10 bases sitting between them. Germline loops: CDR1 LGHNA, CDR2 YSLEER. The CDR3 has 14 amino acids. CDR3 DNA sequence: TGCGCCAGCAGCCAAGATTCAATGGTCCAGCCCCAGCATTTT. This encodes CASSQDSMVQPQHF.

The rearrangement joins TRBV4-3 to TRBJ1-6, with D hard to call. Trimming shortened V by 0 bases and J by 10 bases, and 4 bases separated the two germline ends. This CDR3 comprises 12 residues. In germline, CDR1 is LGHNA, CDR2 YSLEER. In DNA form, the CDR3 reads TGCGCCAGCAGCCAAGATGGCTCACCCCTCCACTTT. This gives the protein CASSQDGSPLHF.